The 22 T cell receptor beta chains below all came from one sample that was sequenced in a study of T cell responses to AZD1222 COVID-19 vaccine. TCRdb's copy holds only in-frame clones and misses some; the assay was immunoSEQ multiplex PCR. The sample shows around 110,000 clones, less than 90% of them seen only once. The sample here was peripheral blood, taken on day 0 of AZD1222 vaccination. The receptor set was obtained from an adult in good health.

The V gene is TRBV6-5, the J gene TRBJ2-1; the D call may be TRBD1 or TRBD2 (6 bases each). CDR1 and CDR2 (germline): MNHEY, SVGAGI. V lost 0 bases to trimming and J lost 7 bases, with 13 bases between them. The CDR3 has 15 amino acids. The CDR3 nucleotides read TGTGCCAGCAGTTACTCGGGGGGCGGGGCGAATGAGCAGTTCTTC. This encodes CASSYSGGGANEQFF.

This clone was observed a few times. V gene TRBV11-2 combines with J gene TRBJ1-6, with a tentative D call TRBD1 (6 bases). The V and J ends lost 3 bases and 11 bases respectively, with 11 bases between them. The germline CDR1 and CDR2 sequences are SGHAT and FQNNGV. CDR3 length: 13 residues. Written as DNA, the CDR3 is TGTGCCAGCAGCTTTTTTCAGGGGACACCCCTCCACTTT. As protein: CASSFFQGTPLHF.

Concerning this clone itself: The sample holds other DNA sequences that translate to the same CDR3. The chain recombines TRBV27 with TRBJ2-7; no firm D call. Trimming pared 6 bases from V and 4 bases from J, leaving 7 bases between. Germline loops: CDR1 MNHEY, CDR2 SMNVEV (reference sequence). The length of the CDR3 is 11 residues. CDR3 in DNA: TGTGCCAGCAGGGGCGGATACGAGCAGTACTTC. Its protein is CASRGGYEQYF.

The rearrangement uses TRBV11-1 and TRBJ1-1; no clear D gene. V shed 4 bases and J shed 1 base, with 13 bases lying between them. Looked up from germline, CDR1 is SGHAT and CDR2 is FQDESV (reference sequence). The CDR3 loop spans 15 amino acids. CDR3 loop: CASSSAVWANTEAFF. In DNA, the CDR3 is TGTGCCAGCAGCTCAGCTGTTTGGGCGAACACTGAAGCTTTCTTT.

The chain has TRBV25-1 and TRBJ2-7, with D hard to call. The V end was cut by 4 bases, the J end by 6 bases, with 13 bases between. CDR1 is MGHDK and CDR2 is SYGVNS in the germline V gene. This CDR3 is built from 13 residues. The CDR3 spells CASSVGHFGEQYF. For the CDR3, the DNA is TGTGCCAGCAGTGTTGGGCATTTCGGCGAGCAGTACTTC.

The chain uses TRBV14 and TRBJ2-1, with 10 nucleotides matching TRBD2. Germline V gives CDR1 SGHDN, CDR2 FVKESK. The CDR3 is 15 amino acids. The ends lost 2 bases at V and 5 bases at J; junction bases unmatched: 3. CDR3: CASSQLAGVHNEQFF. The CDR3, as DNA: TGTGCCAGCAGCCAACTAGCGGGGGTGCACAATGAGCAGTTCTTC.

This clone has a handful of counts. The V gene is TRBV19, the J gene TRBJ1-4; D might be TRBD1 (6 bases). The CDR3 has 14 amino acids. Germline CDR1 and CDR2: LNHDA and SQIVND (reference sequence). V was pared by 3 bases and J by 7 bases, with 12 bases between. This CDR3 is CASSIGGSLEKLFF. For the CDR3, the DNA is TGTGCCAGTAGTATCGGGGGCTCCCTTGAAAAACTGTTTTTT.

The CDR3 region is CSVEDRGRGTEAFF. Here the CDR3 DNA reads TGCAGCGTTGAAGACAGGGGGCGCGGAACTGAAGCTTTCTTT. The rearrangement links TRBV29-1 to TRBJ1-1; 8 positions agree with TRBD1. This CDR3 comprises 14 residues. V lost 0 bases and J lost 5; bases outside the gene matches: 5. The germline V gene has CDR1 SQVTM and CDR2 ANQGSEA.

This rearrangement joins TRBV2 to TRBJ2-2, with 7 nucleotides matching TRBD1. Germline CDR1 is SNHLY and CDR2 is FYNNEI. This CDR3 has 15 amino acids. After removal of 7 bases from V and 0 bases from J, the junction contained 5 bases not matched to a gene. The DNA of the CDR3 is TGTGCCAGCAAAGGGGGACAGACGAACACCGGGGAGCTGTTTTTT. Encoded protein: CASKGGQTNTGELFF.

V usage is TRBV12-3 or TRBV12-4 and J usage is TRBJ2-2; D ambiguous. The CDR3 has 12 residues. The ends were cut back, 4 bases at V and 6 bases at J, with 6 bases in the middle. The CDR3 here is CASSSSAGELFF. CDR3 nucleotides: TGTGCCAGCAGTTCCTCAGCCGGGGAGCTGTTTTTT.

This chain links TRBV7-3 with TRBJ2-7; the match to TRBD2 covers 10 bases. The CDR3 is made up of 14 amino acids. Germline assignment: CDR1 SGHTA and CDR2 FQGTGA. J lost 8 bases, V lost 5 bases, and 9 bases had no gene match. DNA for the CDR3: TGTGCCAGCAGCCTAAGCGGGAGGGCCGGCAAGCAGTACTTC. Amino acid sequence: CASSLSGRAGKQYF.

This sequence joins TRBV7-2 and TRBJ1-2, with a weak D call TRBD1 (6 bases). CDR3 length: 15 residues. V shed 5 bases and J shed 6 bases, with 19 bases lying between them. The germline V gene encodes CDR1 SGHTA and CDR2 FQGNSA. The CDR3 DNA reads TGTGCCAGCAGCCCCATGAGTAGGGGGAATCATGGCTACACCTTC. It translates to CASSPMSRGNHGYTF.

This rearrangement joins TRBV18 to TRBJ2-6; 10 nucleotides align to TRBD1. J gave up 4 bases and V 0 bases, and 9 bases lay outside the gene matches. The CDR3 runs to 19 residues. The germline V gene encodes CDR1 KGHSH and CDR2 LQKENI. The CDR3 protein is CASSPPRGTGVSGANVLTF. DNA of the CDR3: TGTGCCAGCTCACCACCGAGGGGGACAGGGGTGTCCGGGGCCAACGTCCTGACTTTC. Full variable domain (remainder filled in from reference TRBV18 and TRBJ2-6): NAGVMQNPRHLVRRRGQEARLRCSPMKGHSHVYWYRQLPEEGLKFMVYLQKENIIDESGMPKERFSAEFPKEGPSILRIQQVVRGDSAAYFCASSPPRGTGVSGANVLTFGAGSRLTVL.

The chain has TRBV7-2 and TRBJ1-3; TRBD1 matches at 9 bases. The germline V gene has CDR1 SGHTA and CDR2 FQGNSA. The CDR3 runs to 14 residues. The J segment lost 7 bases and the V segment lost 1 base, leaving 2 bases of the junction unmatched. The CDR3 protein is CASSLGGTGNTIYF. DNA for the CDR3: TGTGCCAGCAGCTTAGGAGGGACAGGGAACACCATATATTTT.

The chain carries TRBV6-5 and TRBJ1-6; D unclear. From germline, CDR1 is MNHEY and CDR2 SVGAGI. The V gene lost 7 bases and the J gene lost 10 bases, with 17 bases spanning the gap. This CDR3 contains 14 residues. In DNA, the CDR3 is TGTGCCAGCACTCCGGGCGGGTATTGGTCACCCCTCCACTTT. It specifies CASTPGGYWSPLHF.

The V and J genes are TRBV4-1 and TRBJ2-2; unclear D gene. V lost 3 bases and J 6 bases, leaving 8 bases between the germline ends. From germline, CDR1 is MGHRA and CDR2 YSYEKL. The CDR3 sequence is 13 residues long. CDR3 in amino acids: CASSHTESGELFF. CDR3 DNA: TGCGCCAGCAGCCATACAGAGTCCGGGGAGCTGTTTTTT.

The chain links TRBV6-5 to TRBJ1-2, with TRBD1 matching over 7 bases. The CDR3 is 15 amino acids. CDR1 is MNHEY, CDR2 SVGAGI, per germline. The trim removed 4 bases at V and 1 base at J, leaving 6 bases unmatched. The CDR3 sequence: CASSWYRGNNYGYTF. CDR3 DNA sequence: TGTGCCAGCAGTTGGTACAGGGGAAATAACTATGGCTACACCTTC.

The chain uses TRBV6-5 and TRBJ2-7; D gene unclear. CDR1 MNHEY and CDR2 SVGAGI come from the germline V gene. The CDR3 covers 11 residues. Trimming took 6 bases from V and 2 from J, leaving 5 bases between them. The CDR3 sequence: CASRETYEQYF. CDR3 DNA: TGTGCCAGCAGGGAGACCTACGAGCAGTACTTC.

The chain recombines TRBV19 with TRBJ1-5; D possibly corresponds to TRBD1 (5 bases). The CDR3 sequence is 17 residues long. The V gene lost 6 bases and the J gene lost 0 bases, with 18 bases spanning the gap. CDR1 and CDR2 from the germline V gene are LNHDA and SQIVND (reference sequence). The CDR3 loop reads CASSFQGPSYSNQPQHF. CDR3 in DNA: TGTGCCAGTAGCTTTCAGGGTCCCAGCTATAGCAATCAGCCCCAGCATTTT.

This chain's CDR3 is CSVVAVGAYEQYF. In nucleotides, the CDR3 is TGCAGCGTTGTGGCAGTGGGGGCCTACGAGCAGTACTTC. The rearrangement links TRBV29-1 to TRBJ2-7, with D perhaps TRBD1 or TRBD2 (5 bases each). Germline V gives CDR1 SQVTM, CDR2 ANQGSEA. V lost 4 bases and J lost 2, with 12 bases in between. The CDR3 covers 13 residues.

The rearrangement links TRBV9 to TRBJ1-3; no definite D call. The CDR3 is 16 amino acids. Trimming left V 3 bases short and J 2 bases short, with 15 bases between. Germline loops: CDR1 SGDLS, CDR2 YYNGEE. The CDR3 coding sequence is TGTGCCAGCAGCGGGCATGGAACTTTCGCTGGAAACACCATATATTTT. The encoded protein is CASSGHGTFAGNTIYF.

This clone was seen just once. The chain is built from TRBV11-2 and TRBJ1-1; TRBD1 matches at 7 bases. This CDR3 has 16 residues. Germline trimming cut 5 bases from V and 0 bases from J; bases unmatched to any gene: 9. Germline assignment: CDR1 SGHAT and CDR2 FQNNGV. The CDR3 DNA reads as TGTGCCAGCAGCCTCGACAGGGCTATCATGAACACTGAAGCTTTCTTT. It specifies CASSLDRAIMNTEAFF.